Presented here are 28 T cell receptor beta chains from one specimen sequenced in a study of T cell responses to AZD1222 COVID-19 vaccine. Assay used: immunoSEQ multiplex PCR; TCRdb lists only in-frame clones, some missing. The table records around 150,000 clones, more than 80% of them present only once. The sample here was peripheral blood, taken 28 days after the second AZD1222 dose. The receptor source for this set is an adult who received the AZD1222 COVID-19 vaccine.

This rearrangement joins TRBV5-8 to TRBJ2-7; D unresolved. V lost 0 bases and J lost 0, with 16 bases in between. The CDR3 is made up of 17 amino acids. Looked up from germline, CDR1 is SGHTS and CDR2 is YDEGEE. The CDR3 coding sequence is TGTGCCAGCAGCTTGGCCCAAAAAGGACGGACCTCCTACGAGCAGTACTTC. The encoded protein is CASSLAQKGRTSYEQYF.

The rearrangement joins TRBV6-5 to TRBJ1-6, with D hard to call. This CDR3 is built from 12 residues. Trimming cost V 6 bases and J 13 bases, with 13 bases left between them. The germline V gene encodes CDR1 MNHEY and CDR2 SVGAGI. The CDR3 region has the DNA TGTGCCAGCAGGCAGGAGTTTACTCCCCTCCACTTT. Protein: CASRQEFTPLHF.

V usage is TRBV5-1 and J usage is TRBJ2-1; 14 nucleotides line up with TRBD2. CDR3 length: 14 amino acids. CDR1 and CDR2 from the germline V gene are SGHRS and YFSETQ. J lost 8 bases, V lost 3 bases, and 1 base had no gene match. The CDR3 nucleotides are TGCGCCAGCAGCTCGGGACTAGCGGGAGATGAGCAGTTCTTC. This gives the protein CASSSGLAGDEQFF. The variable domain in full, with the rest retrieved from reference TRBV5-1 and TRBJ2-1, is KAGVTQTPRYLIKTRGQQVTLSCSPISGHRSVSWYQQTPGQGLQFLFEYFSETQRNKGNFPGRFSGRQFSNSRSEMNVSTLELGDSALYLCASSSGLAGDEQFFGPGTRLTVL.

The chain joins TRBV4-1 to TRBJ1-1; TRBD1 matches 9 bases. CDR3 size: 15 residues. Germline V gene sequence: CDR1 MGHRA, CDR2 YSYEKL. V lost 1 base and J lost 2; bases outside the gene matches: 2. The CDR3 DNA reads TGCGCCAGCAGCCAAGCGGGACAGGGTAACACTGAAGCTTTCTTT. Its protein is CASSQAGQGNTEAFF.

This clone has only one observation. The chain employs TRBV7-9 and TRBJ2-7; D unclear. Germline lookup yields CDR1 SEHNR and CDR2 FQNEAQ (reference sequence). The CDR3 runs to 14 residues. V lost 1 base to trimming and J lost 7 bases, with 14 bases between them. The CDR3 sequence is CASSLEGQAREQYF. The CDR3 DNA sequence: TGTGCCAGCAGCTTAGAGGGCCAGGCGCGGGAGCAGTACTTC.

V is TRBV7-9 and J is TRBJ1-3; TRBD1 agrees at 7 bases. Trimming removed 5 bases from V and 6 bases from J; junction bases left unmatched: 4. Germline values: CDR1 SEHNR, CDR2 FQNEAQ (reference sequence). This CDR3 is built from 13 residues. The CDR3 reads CASSQGQSNTIYF. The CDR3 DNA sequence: TGTGCCAGCAGCCAGGGACAGTCAAACACCATATATTTT.

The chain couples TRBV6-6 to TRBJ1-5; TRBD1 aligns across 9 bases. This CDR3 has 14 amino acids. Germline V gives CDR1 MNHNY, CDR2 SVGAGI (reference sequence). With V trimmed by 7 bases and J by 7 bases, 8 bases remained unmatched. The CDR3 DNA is TGTGCCAGCACCTACCGGGACAGGGAACAGCCCCAGCATTTT. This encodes CASTYRDREQPQHF.

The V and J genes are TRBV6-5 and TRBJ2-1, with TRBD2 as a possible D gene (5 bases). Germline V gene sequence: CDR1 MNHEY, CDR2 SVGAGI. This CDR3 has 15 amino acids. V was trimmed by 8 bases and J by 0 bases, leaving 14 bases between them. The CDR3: CASSPAVSSYNEQFF. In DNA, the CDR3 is TGTGCCAGCTCCCCAGCGGTGAGCTCCTACAATGAGCAGTTCTTC.

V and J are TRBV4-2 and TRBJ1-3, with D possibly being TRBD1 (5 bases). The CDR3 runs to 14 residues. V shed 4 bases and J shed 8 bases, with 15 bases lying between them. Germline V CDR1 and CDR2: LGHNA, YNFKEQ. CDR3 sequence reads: CASSPMGGRDTIYF. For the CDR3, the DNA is TGTGCCAGCAGCCCAATGGGGGGTCGGGACACCATATATTTT.

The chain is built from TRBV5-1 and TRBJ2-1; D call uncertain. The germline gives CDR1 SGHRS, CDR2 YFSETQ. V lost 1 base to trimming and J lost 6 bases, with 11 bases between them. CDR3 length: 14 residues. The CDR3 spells CASSLTPGGNEQFF. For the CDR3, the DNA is TGCGCCAGCAGCTTGACCCCAGGTGGCAATGAGCAGTTCTTC. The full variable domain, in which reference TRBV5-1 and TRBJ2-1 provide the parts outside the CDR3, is KAGVTQTPRYLIKTRGQQVTLSCSPISGHRSVSWYQQTPGQGLQFLFEYFSETQRNKGNFPGRFSGRQFSNSRSEMNVSTLELGDSALYLCASSLTPGGNEQFFGPGTRLTVL.

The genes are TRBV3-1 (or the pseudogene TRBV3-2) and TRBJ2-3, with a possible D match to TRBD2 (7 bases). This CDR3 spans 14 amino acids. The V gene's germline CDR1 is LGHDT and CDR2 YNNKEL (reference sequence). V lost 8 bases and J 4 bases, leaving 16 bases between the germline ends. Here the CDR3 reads CASGRGGSADTQYF. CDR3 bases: TGTGCCAGCGGAAGGGGGGGGAGCGCAGATACGCAGTATTTT.

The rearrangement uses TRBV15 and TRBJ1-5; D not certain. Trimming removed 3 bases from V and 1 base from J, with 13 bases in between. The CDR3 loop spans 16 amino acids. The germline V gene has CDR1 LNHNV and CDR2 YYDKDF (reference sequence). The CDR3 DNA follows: TGTGCCACCAGCAGTGAATACGGAGGGAGCAATCAGCCCCAGCATTTT. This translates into CATSSEYGGSNQPQHF. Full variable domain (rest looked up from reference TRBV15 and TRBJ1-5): DAMVIQNPRYQVTQFGKPVTLSCSQTLNHNVMYWYQQKSSQAPKLLFHYYDKDFNNEADTPDNFQSRRPNTSFCFLDIRSPGLGDTAMYLCATSSEYGGSNQPQHFGDGTRLSIL.

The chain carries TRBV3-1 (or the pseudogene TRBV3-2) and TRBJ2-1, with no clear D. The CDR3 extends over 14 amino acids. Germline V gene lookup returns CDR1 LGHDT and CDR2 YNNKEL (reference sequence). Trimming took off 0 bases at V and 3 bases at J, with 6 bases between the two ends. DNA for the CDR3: TGTGCCAGCAGCCAAGAGTGGGACTACAATGAGCAGTTCTTC. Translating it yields CASSQEWDYNEQFF.

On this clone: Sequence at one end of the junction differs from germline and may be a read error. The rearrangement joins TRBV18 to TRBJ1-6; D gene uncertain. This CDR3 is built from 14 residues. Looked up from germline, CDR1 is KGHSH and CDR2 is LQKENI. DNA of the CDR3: TGTGCCAGCTCACGGTCCCAGGAGGGATCACCCCTCTACTTT. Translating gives CASSRSQEGSPLYF.

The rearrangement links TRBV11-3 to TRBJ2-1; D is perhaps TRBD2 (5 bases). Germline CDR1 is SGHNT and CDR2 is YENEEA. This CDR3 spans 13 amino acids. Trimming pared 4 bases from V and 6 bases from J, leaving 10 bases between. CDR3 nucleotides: TGTGCCAGCAGCTCGTCGAGGGTCAATGAGCAGTTCTTC. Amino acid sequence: CASSSSRVNEQFF.

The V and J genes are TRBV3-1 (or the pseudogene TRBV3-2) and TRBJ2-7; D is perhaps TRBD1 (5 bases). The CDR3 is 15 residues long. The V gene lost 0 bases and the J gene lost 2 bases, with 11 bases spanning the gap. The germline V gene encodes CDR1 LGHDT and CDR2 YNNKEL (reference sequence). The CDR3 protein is CASSQDLGAPYEQYF. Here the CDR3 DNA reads TGTGCCAGCAGCCAAGATTTAGGGGCACCCTACGAGCAGTACTTC.

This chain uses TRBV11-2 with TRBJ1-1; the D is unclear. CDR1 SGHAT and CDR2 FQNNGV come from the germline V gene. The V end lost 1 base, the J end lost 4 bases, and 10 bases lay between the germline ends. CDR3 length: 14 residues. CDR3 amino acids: CASSLAPASTEAFF. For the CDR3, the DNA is TGTGCCAGCAGCTTAGCCCCGGCTAGCACTGAAGCTTTCTTT. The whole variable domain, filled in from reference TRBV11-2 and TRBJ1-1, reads EAGVAQSPRYKIIEKRQSVAFWCNPISGHATLYWYQQILGQGPKLLIQFQNNGVVDDSQLPKDRFSAERLKGVDSTLKIQPAKLEDSAVYLCASSLAPASTEAFFGQGTRLTVV.

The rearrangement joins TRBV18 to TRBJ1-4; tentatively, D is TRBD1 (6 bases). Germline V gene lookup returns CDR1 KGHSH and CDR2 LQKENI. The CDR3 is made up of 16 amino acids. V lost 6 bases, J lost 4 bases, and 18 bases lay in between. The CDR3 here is CASSPSGAQYNEKLFF. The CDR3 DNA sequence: TGTGCCAGCTCCCCCTCAGGGGCACAGTATAATGAAAAACTGTTTTTT. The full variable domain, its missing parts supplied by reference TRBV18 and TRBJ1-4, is NAGVMQNPRHLVRRRGQEARLRCSPMKGHSHVYWYRQLPEEGLKFMVYLQKENIIDESGMPKERFSAEFPKEGPSILRIQQVVRGDSAAYFCASSPSGAQYNEKLFFGSGTQLSVL.

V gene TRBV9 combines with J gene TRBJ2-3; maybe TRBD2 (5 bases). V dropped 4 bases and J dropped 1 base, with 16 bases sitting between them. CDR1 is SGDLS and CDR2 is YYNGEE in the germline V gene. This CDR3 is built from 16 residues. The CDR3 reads CASSPLGGRGTDTQYF. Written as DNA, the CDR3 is TGTGCCAGCAGCCCCTTAGGAGGCCGGGGCACAGATACGCAGTATTTT.

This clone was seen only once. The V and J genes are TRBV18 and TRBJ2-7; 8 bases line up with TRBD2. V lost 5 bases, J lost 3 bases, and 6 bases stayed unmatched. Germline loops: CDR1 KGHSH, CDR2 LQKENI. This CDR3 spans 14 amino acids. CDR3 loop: CASSTASGSYEQYF. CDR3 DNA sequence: TGTGCCAGCTCAACCGCAAGCGGGAGCTACGAGCAGTACTTC.

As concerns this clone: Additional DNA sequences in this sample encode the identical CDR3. The CDR3 coding sequence is TGTGCCAGCTCACCAGGGCCAAACACTGAAGCTTTCTTT. Its translation is CASSPGPNTEAFF. The chain links TRBV18 to TRBJ1-1; D ambiguous. Germline V gene sequence: CDR1 KGHSH, CDR2 LQKENI. The length of the CDR3 is 13 residues. The V gene lost 2 bases and the J gene lost 2 bases, with 6 bases spanning the gap.

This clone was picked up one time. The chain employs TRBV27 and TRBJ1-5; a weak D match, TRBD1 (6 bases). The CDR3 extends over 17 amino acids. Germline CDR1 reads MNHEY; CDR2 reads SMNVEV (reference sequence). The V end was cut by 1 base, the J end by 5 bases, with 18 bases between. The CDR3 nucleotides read TGTGCCAGCAGTTTATTTTATCGTGGGGGGCTGGATCAGCCCCAGCATTTT. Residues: CASSLFYRGGLDQPQHF.

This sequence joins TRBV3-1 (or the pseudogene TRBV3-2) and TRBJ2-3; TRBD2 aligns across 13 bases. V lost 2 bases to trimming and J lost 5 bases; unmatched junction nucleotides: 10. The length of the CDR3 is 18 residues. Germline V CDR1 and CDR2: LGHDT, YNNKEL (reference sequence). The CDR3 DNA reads TGTGCCAGCAGCCAACCACTACTAGCGGGAGGGCCAGGAGATACGCAGTATTTT. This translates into CASSQPLLAGGPGDTQYF.

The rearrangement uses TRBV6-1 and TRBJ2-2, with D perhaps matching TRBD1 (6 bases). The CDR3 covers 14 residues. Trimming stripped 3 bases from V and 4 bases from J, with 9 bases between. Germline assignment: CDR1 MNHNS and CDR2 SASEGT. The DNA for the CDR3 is TGTGCCAGCAGTGACCGAGGGGGCACCGGGGAGCTGTTTTTT. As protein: CASSDRGGTGELFF.

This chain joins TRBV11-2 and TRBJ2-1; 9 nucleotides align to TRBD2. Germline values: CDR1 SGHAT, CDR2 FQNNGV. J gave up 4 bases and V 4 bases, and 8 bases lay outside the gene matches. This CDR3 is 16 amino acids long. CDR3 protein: CASSSAWREGYNEQFF. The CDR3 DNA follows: TGTGCCAGCAGCTCTGCCTGGCGGGAGGGGTACAATGAGCAGTTCTTC. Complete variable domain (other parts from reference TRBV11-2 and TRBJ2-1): EAGVAQSPRYKIIEKRQSVAFWCNPISGHATLYWYQQILGQGPKLLIQFQNNGVVDDSQLPKDRFSAERLKGVDSTLKIQPAKLEDSAVYLCASSSAWREGYNEQFFGPGTRLTVL.

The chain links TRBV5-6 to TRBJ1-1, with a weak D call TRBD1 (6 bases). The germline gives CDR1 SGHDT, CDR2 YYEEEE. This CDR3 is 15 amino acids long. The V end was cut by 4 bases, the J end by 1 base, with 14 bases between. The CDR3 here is CASSPVGGPNTEAFF. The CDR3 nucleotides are TGTGCCAGCAGCCCCGTTGGGGGGCCGAACACTGAAGCTTTCTTT.

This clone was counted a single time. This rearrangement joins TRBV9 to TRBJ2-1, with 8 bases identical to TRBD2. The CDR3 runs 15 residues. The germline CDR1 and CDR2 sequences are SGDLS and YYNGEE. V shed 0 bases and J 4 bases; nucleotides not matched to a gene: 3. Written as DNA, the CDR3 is TGTGCCAGCAGCGTAGAGGCTAGCGGGTACAATGAGCAGTTCTTC. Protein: CASSVEASGYNEQFF.

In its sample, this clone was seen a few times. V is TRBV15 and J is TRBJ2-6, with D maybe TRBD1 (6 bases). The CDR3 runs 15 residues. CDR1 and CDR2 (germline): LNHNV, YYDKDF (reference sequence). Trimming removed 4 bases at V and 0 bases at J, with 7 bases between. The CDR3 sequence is CATSNRDSGANVLTF. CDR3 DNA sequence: TGTGCCACCAGCAACAGGGACTCTGGGGCCAACGTCCTGACTTTC.